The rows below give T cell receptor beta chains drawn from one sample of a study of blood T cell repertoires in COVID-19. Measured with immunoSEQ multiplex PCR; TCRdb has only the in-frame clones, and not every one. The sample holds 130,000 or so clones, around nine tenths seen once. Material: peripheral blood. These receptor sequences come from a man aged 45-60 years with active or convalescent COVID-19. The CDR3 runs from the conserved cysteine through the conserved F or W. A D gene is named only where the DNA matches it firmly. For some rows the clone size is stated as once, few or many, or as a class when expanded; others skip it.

CDR3aa: CASSHYGLDSPLHF
CDR3nt: TGCGCCAGCAGCCACTACGGACTGGATTCACCCCTCCACTTT
v_gene: TRBV4-3
j_gene: TRBJ1-6
d_gene: NA
abundance: NA

CDR3aa: CASSTGDLRETQYF
CDR3nt: TGTGCCAGCAGCACAGGGGACCTCCGGGAGACCCAGTACTTC
v_gene: TRBV9
j_gene: TRBJ2-5
d_gene: TRBD1
abundance: NA

CDR3aa: CSAVSPQGSGNTIYF
CDR3nt: TGCAGCGCCGTATCCCCCCAGGGCTCTGGAAACACCATATATTTT
v_gene: TRBV29-1
j_gene: TRBJ1-3
d_gene: NA
abundance: few

CDR3aa: CASSQGGTGGRHTEAFF
CDR3nt: TGTGCCAGCAGCCAAGGGGGGACAGGGGGCCGGCACACTGAAGCTTTCTTT
v_gene: TRBV3-1/TRBV3-2
j_gene: TRBJ1-1
d_gene: TRBD1
abundance: once

CDR3aa: CASGLVQGPLGTQYF
CDR3nt: TGTGCTAGTGGTTTGGTTCAGGGGCCACTAGGCACGCAGTATTTT
v_gene: TRBV12-5
j_gene: TRBJ2-3
d_gene: NA
abundance: NA

CDR3aa: CASSEVGRGHEQFF
CDR3nt: TGTGCCAGCAGTGAAGTCGGTAGGGGCCATGAGCAGTTCTTC
v_gene: TRBV2
j_gene: TRBJ2-1
d_gene: NA
abundance: few

CDR3aa: CASSPTGNTIYF
CDR3nt: TGTGCCAGCTCACCGACAGGAAACACCATATATTTT
v_gene: TRBV18
j_gene: TRBJ1-3
d_gene: NA
abundance: NA

CDR3aa: CASSFRGGLSSYNEQFF
CDR3nt: TGTGCCAGCAGTTTCCGTGGAGGGTTGAGCTCCTACAATGAGCAGTTCTTC
v_gene: TRBV9
j_gene: TRBJ2-1
d_gene: NA
abundance: NA

CDR3aa: CASSQAELATPWFF
CDR3nt: TGTGCCAGCAGCCAGGCGGAACTAGCGACCCCCTGGTTCTTC
v_gene: TRBV14
j_gene: TRBJ2-1
d_gene: TRBD2
abundance: NA

CDR3aa: CASSAREEGYQPQHF
CDR3nt: TGTGCCAGCAGCGCGAGAGAGGAGGGATATCAGCCCCAGCATTTT
v_gene: TRBV6-5
j_gene: TRBJ1-5
d_gene: NA
abundance: NA

CDR3aa: CASSELGQWGSDFYEQYF
CDR3nt: TGTGCCAGCAGTGAACTCGGACAGTGGGGAAGCGATTTCTACGAGCAGTACTTC
v_gene: TRBV2
j_gene: TRBJ2-7
d_gene: NA
abundance: NA

CDR3aa: CATSSGGPPVNTQYF
CDR3nt: TGTGCCACCAGCAGTGGAGGCCCTCCTGTTAATACGCAGTATTTT
v_gene: TRBV15
j_gene: TRBJ2-3
d_gene: NA
abundance: NA

CDR3aa: CASSSPPGSYSNQPQHF
CDR3nt: TGTGCCAGCAGCTCTCCCCCCGGGTCTTATAGCAATCAGCCCCAGCATTTT
v_gene: TRBV5-8
j_gene: TRBJ1-5
d_gene: NA
abundance: NA

CDR3aa: CASSQIWGGYEQYF
CDR3nt: TGCGCCAGCAGTCAAATCTGGGGAGGTTACGAGCAGTACTTC
v_gene: TRBV10-2
j_gene: TRBJ2-7
d_gene: NA
abundance: NA

CDR3aa: CAWRNNRDQPQHF
CDR3nt: TGTGCCTGGAGGAACAACAGGGACCAGCCCCAGCATTTT
v_gene: TRBV30
j_gene: TRBJ1-5
d_gene: NA
abundance: NA

CDR3aa: CASVAVHEQFF
CDR3nt: TGTGCTAGTGTGGCGGTACATGAGCAGTTCTTC
v_gene: TRBV12-5
j_gene: TRBJ2-1
d_gene: NA
abundance: NA

CDR3aa: CATSADREGGYTF
CDR3nt: TGTGCCACCAGTGCCGACAGGGAAGGAGGCTACACCTTC
v_gene: TRBV24-1
j_gene: TRBJ1-2
d_gene: TRBD1
abundance: NA

CDR3aa: CASSWTVSSYNSPLHF
CDR3nt: TGCGCCAGCAGCTGGACAGTTTCCTCCTATAATTCACCCCTCCACTTT
v_gene: TRBV4-1
j_gene: TRBJ1-6
d_gene: NA
abundance: NA

CDR3aa: CASSQRDRGSRNTEAFF
CDR3nt: TGCGCCAGCAGCCAACGGGACAGGGGAAGTAGAAACACTGAAGCTTTCTTT
v_gene: TRBV4-1
j_gene: TRBJ1-1
d_gene: TRBD1
abundance: NA

CDR3aa: CASSARGDRGAAPYYGYTF
CDR3nt: TGTGCCAGCAGCGCGAGGGGGGACAGGGGCGCAGCTCCGTACTATGGCTACACCTTC
v_gene: TRBV9
j_gene: TRBJ1-2
d_gene: TRBD1
abundance: NA

CDR3aa: CASSLGQGTNYGYTF
CDR3nt: TGCGCCAGCAGCTTGGGCCAGGGGACCAACTATGGCTACACCTTC
v_gene: TRBV5-1
j_gene: TRBJ1-2
d_gene: NA
abundance: NA

CDR3aa: CASSHGNLNTEAFF
CDR3nt: TGCGCCAGCAGCCATGGCAATCTGAACACTGAAGCTTTCTTT
v_gene: TRBV4-3
j_gene: TRBJ1-1
d_gene: NA
abundance: NA

CDR3aa: CAWRVLQGNRQYF
CDR3nt: TGTGCCTGGAGGGTACTACAGGGGAATCGGCAGTACTTC
v_gene: TRBV30
j_gene: TRBJ2-7
d_gene: TRBD1
abundance: NA

CDR3aa: CASSLKQGMGDTIYF
CDR3nt: TGTGCCAGCAGCCTTAAACAGGGAATGGGAGACACCATATATTTT
v_gene: TRBV9
j_gene: TRBJ1-3
d_gene: NA
abundance: NA

CDR3aa: CASRPGDSPLHF
CDR3nt: TGTGCCAGCAGGCCAGGGGATTCACCCCTCCACTTT
v_gene: TRBV6-5
j_gene: TRBJ1-6
d_gene: NA
abundance: NA

CDR3aa: CAISDKGQGAVQYF
CDR3nt: TGTGCCATCAGTGATAAGGGACAGGGGGCTGTGCAGTACTTC
v_gene: TRBV10-3
j_gene: TRBJ2-7
d_gene: TRBD1
abundance: NA

CDR3aa: CASSYGQGVDAAFF
CDR3nt: TGCGCCAGCAGCTACGGACAGGGGGTTGATGCGGCTTTCTTT
v_gene: TRBV5-1
j_gene: TRBJ1-1
d_gene: TRBD1
abundance: NA